A single T cell receptor beta chain is shown here with its context. These data originate in a study of sequential checkpoint blockade in melanoma. Clones were sequenced by immunoSEQ multiplex PCR, and TCRdb holds only the in-frame ones, with some missing. The sample has 10,000 to 13,000 clones; roughly two thirds are singletons. The CDR3 is 15 residues long. Trimming took 0 bases from V and 10 from J, leaving 18 bases between them. CDR1 is LNHDA, CDR2 SQIVND, per germline (reference sequence). Treatment specified: randomized to nivolumab then ipilimumab (arm A) or the reverse (arm B). Patients had received no earlier DNA-damaging chemotherapy.

The material was CD8+ T cells sorted from blood (inferred from file names), obtained from a patient given nivolumab and ipilimumab in sequence. This clonotype was obtained from a human donor with melanoma. The chain joins TRBV19 to TRBJ1-2; D gene ambiguous. CDR3 protein: CASSIDGETPAVYTF. The CDR3 DNA reads TGTGCCAGTAGTATAGATGGGGAGACACCAGCGGTCTACACCTTC.